This T cell receptor (beta chain) was sequenced in a study of shared clonotypes between healthy human individuals. About the study: Every donor yielded three CD4 naive, three CD4 memory, two CD8 naive and one CD8 memory plate.

This clone was seen just once. Its antigen is as yet unknown. The CDR3 sequence is 21 residues long. General study points: Clonotype sharing levels among donors were expected to vary with sequencing depth.

The table came from immunoSEQ multiplex PCR; TCRdb's copy has only in-frame clones and leaves some out. The profile shows hundreds of thousands of clones, about 90% of them singletons. Naive CD8 isolation took CD45RO-negative cells positively selected for CCR7 and excluded terminally differentiated effector memory CD45RA+ cells. The sequence derives from a man aged 30-40 years in good health. The V and J genes are TRBV21-1 and TRBJ2-3; the table's D gene call, TRBD2, was not cross checked with the DNA. TRBV21-1 is a pseudogene. The source material was naive CD8+ T cells sorted from blood. CDR3 coding DNA: TGTGCCAGCAGCAAAAGGGGAGGAGGGGCCAATCGACGTTCAGGGTCAGATACGCAGTATTTT. Translating gives CASSKRGGGANRRSGSDTQYF.